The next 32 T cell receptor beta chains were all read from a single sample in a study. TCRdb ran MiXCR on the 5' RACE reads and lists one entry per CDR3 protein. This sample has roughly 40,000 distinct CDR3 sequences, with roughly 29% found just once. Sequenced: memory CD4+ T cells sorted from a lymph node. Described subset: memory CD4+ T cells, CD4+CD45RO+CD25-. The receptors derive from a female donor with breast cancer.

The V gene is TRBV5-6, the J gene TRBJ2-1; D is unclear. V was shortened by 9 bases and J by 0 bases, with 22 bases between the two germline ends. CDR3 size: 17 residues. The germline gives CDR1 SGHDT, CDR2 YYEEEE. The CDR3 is CATKNMRKTNSYNEQFF. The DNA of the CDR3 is TGTGCCACCAAAAATATGCGGAAAACCAACTCCTACAATGAGCAGTTCTTC.

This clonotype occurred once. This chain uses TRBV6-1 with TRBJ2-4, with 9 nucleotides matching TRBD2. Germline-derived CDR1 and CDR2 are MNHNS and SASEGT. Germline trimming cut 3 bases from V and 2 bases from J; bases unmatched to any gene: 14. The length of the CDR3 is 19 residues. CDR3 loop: CASSEGVYEREASKNIQYF. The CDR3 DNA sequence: TGTGCCAGCAGTGAGGGGGTTTACGAGCGGGAGGCCTCCAAAAACATTCAGTACTTC.

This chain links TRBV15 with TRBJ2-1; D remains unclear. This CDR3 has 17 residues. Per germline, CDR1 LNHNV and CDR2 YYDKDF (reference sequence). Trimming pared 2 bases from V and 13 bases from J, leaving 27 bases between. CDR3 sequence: CATSRPPGPRIPSDQFF. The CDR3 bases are TGTGCCACCAGCAGACCCCCCGGGCCACGGATCCCCAGTGACCAGTTCTTC.

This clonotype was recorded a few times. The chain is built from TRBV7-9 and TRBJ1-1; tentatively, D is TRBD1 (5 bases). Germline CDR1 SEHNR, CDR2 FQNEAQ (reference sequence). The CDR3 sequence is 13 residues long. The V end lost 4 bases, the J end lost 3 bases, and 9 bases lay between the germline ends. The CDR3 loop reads CASSSDKDTEAFF. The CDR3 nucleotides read TGTGCCAGCAGCTCGGACAAGGACACTGAAGCTTTCTTT.

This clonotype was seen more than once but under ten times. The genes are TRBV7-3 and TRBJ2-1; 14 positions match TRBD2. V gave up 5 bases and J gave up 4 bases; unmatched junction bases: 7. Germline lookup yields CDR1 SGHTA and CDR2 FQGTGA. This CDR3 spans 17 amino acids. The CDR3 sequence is CASSPSGLAGGYNEQFF. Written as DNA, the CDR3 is TGTGCCAGCAGCCCCAGCGGACTAGCGGGGGGATACAATGAGCAGTTCTTC.

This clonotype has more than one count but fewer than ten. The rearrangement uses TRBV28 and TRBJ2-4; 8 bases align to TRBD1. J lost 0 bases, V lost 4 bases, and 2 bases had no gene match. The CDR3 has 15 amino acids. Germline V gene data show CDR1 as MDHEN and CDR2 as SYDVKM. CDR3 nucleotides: TGTGCCAGCAGTTCAGGGGGCCGAGCCAAAAACATTCAGTACTTC. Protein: CASSSGGRAKNIQYF.

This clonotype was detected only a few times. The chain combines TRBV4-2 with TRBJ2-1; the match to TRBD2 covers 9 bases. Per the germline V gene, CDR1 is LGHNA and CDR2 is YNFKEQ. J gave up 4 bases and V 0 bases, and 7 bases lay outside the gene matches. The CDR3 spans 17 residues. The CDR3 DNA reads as TGTGCCAGCAGCCAAGAGCTAGCGGGAATGGCGTACAATGAGCAGTTCTTC. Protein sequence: CASSQELAGMAYNEQFF.

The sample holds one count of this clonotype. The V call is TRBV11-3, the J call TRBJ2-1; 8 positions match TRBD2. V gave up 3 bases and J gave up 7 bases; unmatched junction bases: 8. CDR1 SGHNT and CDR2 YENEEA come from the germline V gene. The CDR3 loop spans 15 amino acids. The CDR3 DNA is TGTGCCAGCAGCTTCGACGGGAGGGCCTCGAATGAGCAGTTCTTC. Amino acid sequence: CASSFDGRASNEQFF. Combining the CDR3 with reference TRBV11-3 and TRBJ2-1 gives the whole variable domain EAGVVQSPRYKIIEKKQPVAFWCNPISGHNTLYWYLQNLGQGPELLIRYENEEAVDDSQLPKDRFSAERLKGVDSTLKIQPAELGDSAVYLCASSFDGRASNEQFFGPGTRLTVL.

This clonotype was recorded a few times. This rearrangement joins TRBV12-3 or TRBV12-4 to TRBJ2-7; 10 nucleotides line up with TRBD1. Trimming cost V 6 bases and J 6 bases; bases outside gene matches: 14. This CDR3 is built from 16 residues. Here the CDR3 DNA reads TGTGCCAGCAGGAATTCCGGGACAGGGGAGAGGAGCGAGCAGTACTTC. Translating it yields CASRNSGTGERSEQYF.

The CDR3 DNA follows: TGTGCCACCAGTGATTTTCAAGATCAGCCCCAGCATTTT. Translating it yields CATSDFQDQPQHF. The V gene is TRBV24-1, the J gene TRBJ1-5; D not certain. Between the trimmed V and J ends, which lost 1 base and 5 bases, there was a span of 5 bases. From germline, CDR1 is KGHDR and CDR2 SFDVKD. CDR3 size: 13 residues.

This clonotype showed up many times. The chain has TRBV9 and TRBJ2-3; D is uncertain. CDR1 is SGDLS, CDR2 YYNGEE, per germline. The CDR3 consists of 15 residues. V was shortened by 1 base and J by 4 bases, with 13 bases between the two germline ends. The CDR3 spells CASSVLNQVSDTQYF. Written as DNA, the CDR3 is TGTGCCAGCAGCGTACTAAACCAGGTATCAGATACGCAGTATTTT.

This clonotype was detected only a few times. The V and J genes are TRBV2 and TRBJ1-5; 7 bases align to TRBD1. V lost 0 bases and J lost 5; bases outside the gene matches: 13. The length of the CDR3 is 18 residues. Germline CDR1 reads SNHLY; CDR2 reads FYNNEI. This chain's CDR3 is CASSEADRDRTVDQPQHF. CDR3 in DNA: TGTGCCAGCAGTGAAGCAGACCGGGACAGAACCGTCGATCAGCCCCAGCATTTT.

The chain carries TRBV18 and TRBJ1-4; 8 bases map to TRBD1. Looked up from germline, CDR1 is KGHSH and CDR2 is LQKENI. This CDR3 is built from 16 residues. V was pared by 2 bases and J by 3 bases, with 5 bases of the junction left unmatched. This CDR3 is CASSPVQGAPNEKLFF. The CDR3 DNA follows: TGTGCCAGCTCACCAGTCCAGGGGGCGCCTAATGAAAAACTGTTTTTT.

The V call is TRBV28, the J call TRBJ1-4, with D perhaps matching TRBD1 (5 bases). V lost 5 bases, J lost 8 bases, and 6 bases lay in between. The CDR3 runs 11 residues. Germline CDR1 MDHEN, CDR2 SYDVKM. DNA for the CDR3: TGTGCCAGCAGTCGGGGGGAAAAACTGTTTTTT. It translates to CASSRGEKLFF.

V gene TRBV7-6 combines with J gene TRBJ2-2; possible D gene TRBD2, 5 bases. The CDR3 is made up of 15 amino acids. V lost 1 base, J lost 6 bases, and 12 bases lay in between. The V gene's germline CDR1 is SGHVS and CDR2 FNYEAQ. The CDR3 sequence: CASSLVPEGPGELFF. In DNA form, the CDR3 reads TGTGCCAGCAGCTTAGTTCCCGAGGGCCCCGGGGAGCTGTTTTTT. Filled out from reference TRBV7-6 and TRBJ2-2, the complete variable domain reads GAGVSQSPRYKVTKRGQDVALRCDPISGHVSLYWYRQALGQGPEFLTYFNYEAQQDKSGLPNDRFSAERPEGSISTLTIQRTEQRDSAMYRCASSLVPEGPGELFFGEGSRLTVL.

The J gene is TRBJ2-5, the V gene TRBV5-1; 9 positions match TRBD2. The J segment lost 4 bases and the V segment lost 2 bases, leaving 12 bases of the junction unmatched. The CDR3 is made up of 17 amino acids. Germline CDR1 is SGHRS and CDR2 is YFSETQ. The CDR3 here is CASSFRGSGSALETQYF. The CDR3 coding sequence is TGCGCCAGCAGCTTCAGGGGTAGCGGGAGTGCCTTAGAGACCCAGTACTTC.

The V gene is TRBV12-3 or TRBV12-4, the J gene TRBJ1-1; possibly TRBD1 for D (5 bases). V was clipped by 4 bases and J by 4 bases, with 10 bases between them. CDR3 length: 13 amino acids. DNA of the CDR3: TGTGCCAGCAGTTCAGGGATGGGCACTGAAGCTTTCTTT. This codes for CASSSGMGTEAFF.

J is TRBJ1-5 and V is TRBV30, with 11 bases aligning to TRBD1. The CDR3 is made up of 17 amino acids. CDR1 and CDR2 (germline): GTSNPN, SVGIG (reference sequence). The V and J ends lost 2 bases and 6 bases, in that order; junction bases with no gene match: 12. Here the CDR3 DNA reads TGTGCCTGGAGTCTCCACCTGCCGGGACAGGGGGGTCAGCCCCAGCATTTT. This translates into CAWSLHLPGQGGQPQHF.

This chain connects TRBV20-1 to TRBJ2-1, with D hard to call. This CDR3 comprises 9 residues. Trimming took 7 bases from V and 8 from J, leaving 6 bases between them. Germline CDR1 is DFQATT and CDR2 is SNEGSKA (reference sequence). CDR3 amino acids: CSDSHEQFF. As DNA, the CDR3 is TGCAGTGATAGCCATGAGCAGTTCTTC.

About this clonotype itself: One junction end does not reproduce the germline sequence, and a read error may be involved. The CDR3 is CANSFWGRFDTGELFF. In nucleotides, the CDR3 is TGTGCCAACAGTTTTTGGGGGCGGTTCGACACCGGGGAGCTGTTTTTT. The gene calls are TRBV28 and TRBJ2-2; TRBD1 is a possible D gene (6 bases). The length of the CDR3 is 16 residues. Germline assignment: CDR1 MDHEN and CDR2 SYDVKM.

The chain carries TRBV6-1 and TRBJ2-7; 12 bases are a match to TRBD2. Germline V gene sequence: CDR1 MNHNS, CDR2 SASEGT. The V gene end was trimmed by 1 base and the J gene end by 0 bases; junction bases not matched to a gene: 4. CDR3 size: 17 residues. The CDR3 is CASSEGTSGELSYEQYF. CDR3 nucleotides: TGTGCCAGCAGTGAAGGGACTAGCGGGGAACTCTCCTACGAGCAGTACTTC.

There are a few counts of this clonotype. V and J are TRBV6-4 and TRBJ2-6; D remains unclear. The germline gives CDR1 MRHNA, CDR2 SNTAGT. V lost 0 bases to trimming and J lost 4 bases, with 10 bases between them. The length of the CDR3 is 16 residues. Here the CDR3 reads CASSDSRASGANVLTF. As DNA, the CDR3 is TGTGCCAGCAGTGACTCGAGAGCCTCCGGGGCCAACGTCCTGACTTTC.

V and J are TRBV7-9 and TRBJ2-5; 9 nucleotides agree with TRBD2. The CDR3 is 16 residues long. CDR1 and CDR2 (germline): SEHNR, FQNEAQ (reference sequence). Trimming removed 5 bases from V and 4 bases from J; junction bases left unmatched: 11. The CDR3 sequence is CASSTRGGQRLETQYF. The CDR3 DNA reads TGTGCCAGCAGCACGCGGGGGGGACAGAGGTTAGAGACCCAGTACTTC. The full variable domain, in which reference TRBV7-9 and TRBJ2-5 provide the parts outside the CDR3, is DTGVSQNPRHKITKRGQNVTFRCDPISEHNRLYWYRQTLGQGPEFLTYFQNEAQLEKSRLLSDRFSAERPKGSFSTLEIQRTEQGDSAMYLCASSTRGGQRLETQYFGPGTRLLVL.

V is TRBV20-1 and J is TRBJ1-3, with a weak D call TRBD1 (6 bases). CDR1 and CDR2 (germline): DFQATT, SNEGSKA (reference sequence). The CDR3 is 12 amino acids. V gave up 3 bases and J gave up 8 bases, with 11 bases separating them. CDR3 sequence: CSARGGGDTIYF. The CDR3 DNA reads TGCAGTGCTAGGGGAGGGGGGGACACCATATATTTT.

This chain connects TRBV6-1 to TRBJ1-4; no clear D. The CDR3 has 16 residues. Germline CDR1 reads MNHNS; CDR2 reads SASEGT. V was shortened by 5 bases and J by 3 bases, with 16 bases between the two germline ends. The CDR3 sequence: CASSYGGSVANEKLFF. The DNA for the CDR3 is TGTGCCAGCAGTTACGGTGGTTCTGTGGCTAATGAAAAACTGTTTTTT.

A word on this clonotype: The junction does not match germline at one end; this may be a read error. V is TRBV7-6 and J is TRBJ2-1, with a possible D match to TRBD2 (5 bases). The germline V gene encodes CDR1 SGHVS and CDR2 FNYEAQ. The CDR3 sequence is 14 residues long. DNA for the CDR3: TGTGCCAGCAGCGCCAACTCTCTAGAACGAGGGCTTCACTTC. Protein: CASSANSLERGLHF.

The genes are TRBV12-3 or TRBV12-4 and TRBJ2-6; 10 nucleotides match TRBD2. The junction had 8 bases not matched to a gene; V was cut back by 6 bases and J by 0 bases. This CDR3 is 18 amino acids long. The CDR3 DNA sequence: TGTGCCAGCAGCCCCAGACTAGCGGGCGTCTCTGGGGCCAACGTCCTGACTTTC. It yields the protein CASSPRLAGVSGANVLTF.

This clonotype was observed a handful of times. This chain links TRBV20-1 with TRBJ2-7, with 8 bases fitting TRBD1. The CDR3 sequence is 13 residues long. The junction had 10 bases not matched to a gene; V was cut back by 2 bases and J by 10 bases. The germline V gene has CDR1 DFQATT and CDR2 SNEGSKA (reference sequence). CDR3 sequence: CSARFTGGGSQYF. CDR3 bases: TGCAGTGCTAGATTTACAGGGGGTGGTAGTCAGTACTTC.

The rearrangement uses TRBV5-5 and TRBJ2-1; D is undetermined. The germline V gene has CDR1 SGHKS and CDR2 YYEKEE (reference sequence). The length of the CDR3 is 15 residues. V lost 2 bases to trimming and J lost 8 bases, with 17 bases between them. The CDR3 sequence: CASSFFGQRSDEQFF. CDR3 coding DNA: TGTGCCAGCAGCTTTTTTGGCCAGAGGAGCGATGAGCAGTTCTTC.

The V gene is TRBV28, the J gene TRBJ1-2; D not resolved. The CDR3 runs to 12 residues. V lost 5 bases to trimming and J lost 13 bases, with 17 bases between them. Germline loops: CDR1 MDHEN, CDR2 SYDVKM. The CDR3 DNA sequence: TGTGCCAGCAGTGTTTGGGCTGAGAGCCGCACCTTC. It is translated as CASSVWAESRTF.

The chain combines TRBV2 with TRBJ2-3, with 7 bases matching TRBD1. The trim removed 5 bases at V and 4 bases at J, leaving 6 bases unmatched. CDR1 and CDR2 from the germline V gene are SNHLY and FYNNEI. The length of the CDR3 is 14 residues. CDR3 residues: CASSSDRVADTQYF. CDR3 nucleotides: TGTGCCAGCAGTTCCGACAGGGTCGCAGATACGCAGTATTTT.

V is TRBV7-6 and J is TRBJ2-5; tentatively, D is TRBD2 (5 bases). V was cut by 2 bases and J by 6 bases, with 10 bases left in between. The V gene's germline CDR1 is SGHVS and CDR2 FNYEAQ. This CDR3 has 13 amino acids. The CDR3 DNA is TGTGCCAGCAGCTTACCCGGGGTGAAGACCCAGTACTTC. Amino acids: CASSLPGVKTQYF. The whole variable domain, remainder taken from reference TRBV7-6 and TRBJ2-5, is GAGVSQSPRYKVTKRGQDVALRCDPISGHVSLYWYRQALGQGPEFLTYFNYEAQQDKSGLPNDRFSAERPEGSISTLTIQRTEQRDSAMYRCASSLPGVKTQYFGPGTRLLVL.